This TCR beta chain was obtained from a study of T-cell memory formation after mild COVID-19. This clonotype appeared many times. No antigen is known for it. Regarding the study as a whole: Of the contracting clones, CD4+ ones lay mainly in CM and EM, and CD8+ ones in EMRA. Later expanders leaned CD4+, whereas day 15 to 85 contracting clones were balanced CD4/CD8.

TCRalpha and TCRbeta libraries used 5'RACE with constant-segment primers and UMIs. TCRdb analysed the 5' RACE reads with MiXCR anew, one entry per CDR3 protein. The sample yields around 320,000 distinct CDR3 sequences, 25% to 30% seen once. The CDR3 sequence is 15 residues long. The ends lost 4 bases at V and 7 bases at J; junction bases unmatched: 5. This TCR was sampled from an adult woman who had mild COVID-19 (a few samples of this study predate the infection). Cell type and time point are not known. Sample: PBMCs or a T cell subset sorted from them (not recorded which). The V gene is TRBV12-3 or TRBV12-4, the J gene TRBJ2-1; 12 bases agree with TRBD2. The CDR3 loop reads CASSWTSGALNEQFF. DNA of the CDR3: TGTGCCAGCAGTTGGACTAGCGGGGCCTTAAATGAGCAGTTCTTC.